The next 13 T cell receptor beta chains were all read from a single sample in a study of T cell repertoires in cytomegalovirus infection. Each CDR3 protein gets one entry after TCRdb re-called the reads with MiXCR. Among about 830,000 distinct CDR3 sequences, about 33% were seen once, and the ten largest hold 9.5% to 15%. Their cognate antigens are unknown. The source was cultured CD8+ T cells from PBMCs, collected from culture after CMV antigen stimulation. Every receptor here comes from a human donor in good health (CMV status not recorded). Some clones in this sample may be carry-over from other donors' samples.

The chain is built from TRBV7-6 and TRBJ1-2, with D possibly matching TRBD1 (6 bases). The CDR3 covers 15 residues. With 1 base removed from V and 6 bases from J, the gap between germline ends came to 15 bases. Per the germline V gene, CDR1 is SGHVS and CDR2 is FNYEAQ. The CDR3 coding sequence is TGTGCCAGCAGCTTAGTTCGACGGACAGAGAATGGCTACACCTTC. Amino acid sequence: CASSLVRRTENGYTF. The full variable domain, in which reference TRBV7-6 and TRBJ1-2 provide the parts outside the CDR3, is GAGVSQSPRYKVTKRGQDVALRCDPISGHVSLYWYRQALGQGPEFLTYFNYEAQQDKSGLPNDRFSAERPEGSISTLTIQRTEQRDSAMYRCASSLVRRTENGYTFGSGTRLTVV.

On this clonotype: The missing conserved phenylalanine or tryptophan at the end of this CDR3 makes a read error likely. The J gene is TRBJ1-1, the V gene TRBV6-5; TRBD1 matches 9 bases. Germline loops: CDR1 MNHEY, CDR2 SVGAGI. The V segment lost 2 bases and the J segment 0 bases; nucleotides outside the gene matches: 13. The CDR3 is made up of 19 amino acids. The CDR3 reads CASSYLTTGGAGMNTEAFL. CDR3 nucleotide sequence: TGTGCCAGCAGTTACCTTACAACAGGGGGCGCGGGCATGAACACTGAAGCTTTCCTT.

This clonotype showed up just a few times. This chain's CDR3 is CASSEKDSYEQYF. The CDR3 region has the DNA TGTGCCAGCAGTGAAAAGGACAGCTACGAGCAGTACTTC. J is TRBJ2-7 and V is TRBV6-1; D might be TRBD1 (6 bases). CDR1 is MNHNS, CDR2 SASEGT, per germline. CDR3 size: 13 residues. Deletions cut 2 bases from V and 3 bases from J, with 8 bases between.

J is TRBJ2-3 and V is TRBV11-3; 9 bases map to TRBD1. V shed 3 bases and J 5 bases; nucleotides not matched to a gene: 6. The CDR3 is 15 amino acids. CDR1 and CDR2 from the germline V gene are SGHNT and YENEEA. In nucleotides, the CDR3 is TGTGCCAGCAGCTTGACAGGGGGGTATTTAGATACGCAGTATTTT. Amino acid sequence: CASSLTGGYLDTQYF. Supplemented by reference TRBV11-3 and TRBJ2-3, the full variable domain reads EAGVVQSPRYKIIEKKQPVAFWCNPISGHNTLYWYLQNLGQGPELLIRYENEEAVDDSQLPKDRFSAERLKGVDSTLKIQPAELGDSAVYLCASSLTGGYLDTQYFGPGTRLTVL.

In its sample, this clonotype was seen a few times. J is TRBJ2-7 and V is TRBV7-9; possible D gene TRBD2, 6 bases. The germline V gene has CDR1 SEHNR and CDR2 FQNEAQ (reference sequence). The CDR3 totals 11 residues. Trimming took 8 bases from V and 3 from J, leaving 8 bases between them. The DNA of the CDR3 is TGTGCCAGCGGGCGGGGCTACGAGCAGTACGTC. Translation: CASGRGYEQYV.

This sequence joins TRBV12-3 or TRBV12-4 and TRBJ1-5; D gene ambiguous. This CDR3 contains 15 residues. V shed 3 bases and J shed 4 bases, with 13 bases lying between them. The CDR3 protein is CASSLTITANQPQHF. In DNA form, the CDR3 reads TGTGCCAGCAGTTTGACCATTACGGCAAATCAGCCCCAGCATTTT.

This clonotype showed up many times. The genes are TRBV7-8 and TRBJ1-1; D possibly corresponds to TRBD1 (6 bases). Trimming took 0 bases from V and 5 from J, leaving 25 bases between them. The CDR3 runs 19 residues. Germline V gene lookup returns CDR1 SGHVS and CDR2 FQNEAQ. CDR3 sequence (DNA): TGTGCCAGCAGCTTAGCGCTCGAGGACAGTTCCTTTGAGGAGACTGAAGCTTTCTTT. Amino acid sequence: CASSLALEDSSFEETEAFF.

The rearrangement uses TRBV6-2 or TRBV6-3 and TRBJ2-2; 9 bases line up with TRBD1. Germline CDR1 and CDR2: MNHEY and SVGEGT. The length of the CDR3 is 15 residues. The junction had 6 bases not matched to a gene; V was cut back by 6 bases and J by 4 bases. The CDR3 protein is CASRLRQGVTGELFF. The CDR3 DNA sequence: TGTGCCAGCAGATTGCGACAGGGGGTCACCGGGGAGCTGTTTTTT.

This clonotype was observed a few times. The chain employs TRBV27 and TRBJ2-5; D is possibly TRBD1 (6 bases). The CDR3 consists of 13 residues. Germline-derived CDR1 and CDR2 are MNHEY and SMNVEV (reference sequence). The V gene lost 3 bases and the J gene lost 5 bases, with 10 bases spanning the gap. CDR3 residues: CASSFRGRETQYF. For the CDR3, the DNA is TGTGCCAGCAGTTTCAGGGGCCGGGAGACCCAGTACTTC.

This clonotype was picked up a small number of times. J is TRBJ2-3 and V is TRBV7-8, with 9 bases aligning to TRBD2. V was clipped by 5 bases and J by 1 base; unmatched bases: 19. Germline CDR1 reads SGHVS; CDR2 reads FQNEAQ. The CDR3 has 20 amino acids. CDR3 loop: CASSTSRIAGVTIGTDTQYF. The DNA of the CDR3 is TGTGCCAGCAGCACCTCGCGGATAGCGGGGGTTACGATCGGCACAGATACGCAGTATTTT.

In its sample, this clonotype was seen a few times. This chain connects TRBV5-5 to TRBJ1-2; a possible D gene is TRBD1 (5 bases). This CDR3 contains 14 residues. The germline V gene encodes CDR1 SGHKS and CDR2 YYEKEE (reference sequence). V dropped 0 bases and J dropped 6 bases, with 12 bases sitting between them. CDR3 residues: CASSLGSGSNGYTF. In DNA, the CDR3 is TGTGCCAGCAGCTTGGGGTCAGGGAGCAATGGCTACACCTTC.

This clonotype was detected many times. This sequence joins TRBV7-8 and TRBJ2-1, with D perhaps being TRBD1 or TRBD2 (5 bases each). The germline V and J ends were trimmed by 4 bases and 9 bases, with 19 bases remaining between them. The CDR3 extends over 15 amino acids. The germline V gene has CDR1 SGHVS and CDR2 FQNEAQ. The CDR3 region is CASSYPGPKGIEQFF. The CDR3 DNA sequence: TGTGCCAGCAGCTATCCGGGGCCCAAAGGTATTGAGCAGTTCTTC. Drawing the rest from reference TRBV7-8 and TRBJ2-1, the complete variable domain is GAGVSQSPRYKVAKRGQDVALRCDPISGHVSLFWYQQALGQGPEFLTYFQNEAQLDKSGLPSDRFFAERPEGSVSTLKIQRTQQEDSAVYLCASSYPGPKGIEQFFGPGTRLTVL.

This sequence joins TRBV7-9 and TRBJ2-7; D perhaps matches TRBD2 (5 bases). Deletions cut 5 bases from V and 5 bases from J, with 13 bases between. Germline values: CDR1 SEHNR, CDR2 FQNEAQ (reference sequence). The CDR3 is 13 residues long. The CDR3 spells CASSKGPRDEQYV. The DNA of the CDR3 is TGTGCCAGCAGCAAGGGCCCGAGGGACGAGCAGTACGTC.